Presented here are 22 T cell receptor beta chains from one specimen sequenced in a study of early stage breast cancer tumors. Sequencing was performed with immunoSEQ multiplex PCR; in TCRdb, only in-frame clones are kept and a portion is missing. This repertoire shows fewer than 30,000 clones, 80% found once; its top ten account for over 9.5%. The material sequenced was blood. The receptors shown here come from a person aged 55 to 75 with breast cancer.

The chain recombines TRBV7-2 with TRBJ2-4, with 7 bases that match TRBD1. J was trimmed by 3 bases and V by 5 bases; bases with no gene match: 13. CDR1 SGHTA and CDR2 FQGNSA come from the germline V gene. The CDR3 loop spans 17 amino acids. The chain's CDR3 is CASSLFDRVGVKNIQYF. DNA for the CDR3: TGTGCCAGCAGCCTATTTGACAGGGTAGGGGTCAAAAACATTCAGTACTTC.

J is TRBJ1-2 and V is TRBV29-1, with 8 bases aligning to TRBD1. The CDR3 has 13 amino acids. Germline values: CDR1 SQVTM, CDR2 ANQGSEA. The J segment lost 7 bases and the V segment lost 5 bases, leaving 9 bases of the junction unmatched. The CDR3 sequence is CSVSGGASAGYTF. In DNA, the CDR3 is TGCAGCGTTTCAGGGGGCGCCTCAGCTGGCTACACCTTC.

V gene TRBV5-4 combines with J gene TRBJ2-2; TRBD2 agrees at 8 bases. CDR1 and CDR2 from the germline V gene are SGHNT and YYREEE (reference sequence). The CDR3 length is 15 residues. V lost 5 bases and J lost 3; bases outside the gene matches: 6. The CDR3 sequence: CASRPGTSHTGELFF. As DNA, the CDR3 is TGTGCCAGCAGGCCCGGGACTAGTCACACCGGGGAGCTGTTTTTT.

This clone was detected a few times. This chain's CDR3 is CASSLGSPGAGDGELFF. The CDR3 DNA is TGTGCCAGCAGCTTAGGGTCCCCGGGGGCGGGGGACGGGGAGCTGTTTTTT. The rearrangement uses TRBV7-8 and TRBJ2-2; D may be TRBD2 (7 bases). CDR1 is SGHVS and CDR2 is FQNEAQ in the germline V gene. Trimming removed 1 base at V and 7 bases at J, with 19 bases between. CDR3 length: 17 amino acids.

The chain carries TRBV7-2 and TRBJ2-1; 9 nucleotides agree with TRBD2. Losses at the gene ends were 2 bases for V and 7 bases for J; bases not matched to a gene: 0. Germline V CDR1 and CDR2: SGHTA, FQGNSA. There are 13 residues in the CDR3. For the CDR3, the DNA is TGTGCCAGCAGCTTACTAGCGGGGAATGAGCAGTTCTTC. It translates to CASSLLAGNEQFF. The whole variable domain, remainder taken from reference TRBV7-2 and TRBJ2-1, is GAGVSQSPSNKVTEKGKDVELRCDPISGHTALYWYRQSLGQGLEFLIYFQGNSAPDKSGLPSDRFSAERTGGSVSTLTIQRTQQEDSAVYLCASSLLAGNEQFFGPGTRLTVL.

The table lists this clone with a count of one. V is TRBV30 and J is TRBJ2-1, with 8 bases matching TRBD2. Germline CDR1 and CDR2: GTSNPN and SVGIG (reference sequence). V lost 5 bases to trimming and J lost 4 bases; unmatched junction nucleotides: 7. The CDR3 runs to 14 residues. In DNA, the CDR3 is TGTGCCTGGTACCCTACTAGCGGATACAATGAGCAGTTCTTC. Its translation is CAWYPTSGYNEQFF.

A remark on this clone: A much larger clone is a single base away; this may be a read error. V gene TRBV7-2 combines with J gene TRBJ2-7; D is unresolved. V gave up 2 bases and J gave up 3 bases, with 2 bases separating them. This CDR3 has 11 residues. In germline, CDR1 is SGHTA, CDR2 FQGNSA. The CDR3 spells CASSLLYEQYF. The CDR3 coding sequence is TGTGCCAGCAGCTTACTCTACGAGCAGTACTTC. The complete variable domain, with remaining parts taken from reference TRBV7-2 and TRBJ2-7, reads GAGVSQSPSNKVTEKGKDVELRCDPISGHTALYWYRQSLGQGLEFLIYFQGNSAPDKSGLPSDRFSAERTGGSVSTLTIQRTQQEDSAVYLCASSLLYEQYFGPGTRLTVT.

This clone was seen only once. The chain carries TRBV11-1 and TRBJ2-5; maybe TRBD1 (6 bases). Deletions cut 1 base from V and 3 bases from J, with 15 bases between. Looked up from germline, CDR1 is SGHAT and CDR2 is FQDESV (reference sequence). CDR3 length: 16 residues. Here the CDR3 reads CASSLGTELRKETQYF. The CDR3 region has the DNA TGTGCCAGCAGCTTAGGGACAGAACTTCGTAAAGAGACCCAGTACTTC.

This chain links TRBV6-1 with TRBJ2-3; 7 nucleotides agree with TRBD1. CDR3 length: 14 amino acids. Losses at the gene ends were 6 bases for V and 5 bases for J; bases not matched to a gene: 8. Germline CDR1 reads MNHNS; CDR2 reads SASEGT. CDR3 amino acids: CASRFRGRGDTQYF. The CDR3 DNA sequence: TGTGCCAGCAGATTTAGGGGGCGCGGAGATACGCAGTATTTT.

The chain is built from TRBV6-5 and TRBJ1-2; the match to TRBD1 covers 8 bases. J lost 5 bases, V lost 6 bases, and 2 bases had no gene match. From germline, CDR1 is MNHEY and CDR2 SVGAGI. The CDR3 runs to 12 residues. CDR3 DNA: TGTGCCAGCAGCCGACAGGGGTATGGCTACACCTTC. It encodes CASSRQGYGYTF.

This clone showed up just once. The J gene is TRBJ1-1, the V gene TRBV10-3, with D tentatively TRBD1 (5 bases). Per the germline V gene, CDR1 is ENHRY and CDR2 is SYGVKD. The CDR3 loop spans 15 amino acids. V was trimmed by 4 bases and J by 4 bases, leaving 16 bases between them. CDR3 nucleotide sequence: TGTGCCATCAGTGGGTTTGGGCAGGGAAGCACTGAAGCTTTCTTT. Its protein is CAISGFGQGSTEAFF.

The J gene is TRBJ1-1, the V gene TRBV30, with D possibly matching TRBD1 (5 bases). Trimming cost V 7 bases and J 6 bases, with 12 bases left between them. CDR1 is GTSNPN, CDR2 SVGIG, per germline (reference sequence). This CDR3 has 11 residues. This CDR3 is CAYLRGAEAFF. The DNA of the CDR3 is TGTGCCTATCTTCGGGGGGCTGAAGCTTTCTTT.

This chain connects TRBV6-5 to TRBJ1-3; 7 bases are shared with TRBD1. With 6 bases clipped from V and 4 bases from J, the junction kept 6 bases outside the gene matches. Germline assignment: CDR1 MNHEY and CDR2 SVGAGI. The CDR3 runs 14 residues. CDR3 residues: CASRRQGTGNTIYF. The CDR3 DNA reads as TGTGCCAGCAGACGACAGGGAACCGGAAACACCATATATTTT.

The gene calls are TRBV4-3 and TRBJ2-1, with D tentatively TRBD1 (6 bases). The CDR3 runs 16 residues. Trimming cost V 4 bases and J 1 base, with 14 bases left between them. Germline V lookup: CDR1 LGHNA, CDR2 YSLEER. The CDR3: CASSRFRRGSYNEQFF. The CDR3, as DNA: TGCGCCAGCAGCCGGTTCCGCAGGGGTTCCTACAATGAGCAGTTCTTC.

The gene calls are TRBV30 and TRBJ2-3, with 13 bases that match TRBD2. The CDR3 sequence is 16 residues long. V lost 2 bases, J lost 6 bases, and 8 bases stayed unmatched. Germline CDR1 GTSNPN, CDR2 SVGIG (reference sequence). CDR3 amino acids: CAWSPGLAGSGDTQYF. CDR3 in DNA: TGTGCCTGGAGTCCGGGACTAGCGGGGTCCGGGGATACGCAGTATTTT.

The J gene is TRBJ2-2, the V gene TRBV5-8; 14 bases fit TRBD2. The J segment lost 4 bases and the V segment lost 4 bases, leaving 6 bases of the junction unmatched. Germline V CDR1 and CDR2: SGHTS, YDEGEE. This CDR3 contains 17 residues. The CDR3 nucleotides are TGTGCCAGCAGCGGAACCGGGACTAGCGGGAGCACCGGGGAGCTGTTTTTT. Amino acids: CASSGTGTSGSTGELFF.

The chain employs TRBV11-3 and TRBJ2-1, with D maybe TRBD1 (5 bases). Germline CDR1 and CDR2: SGHNT and YENEEA. The CDR3 is made up of 15 amino acids. Trimming left V 6 bases short and J 3 bases short, with 15 bases between. CDR3 sequence (DNA): TGTGCCAGCAGTTCTAGACCGCAGGGCTACAATGAGCAGTTCTTC. It codes for CASSSRPQGYNEQFF.

The rearrangement uses TRBV28 and TRBJ2-7; 13 bases are shared with TRBD2. The trim removed 5 bases at V and 4 bases at J, leaving 5 bases unmatched. This CDR3 has 15 residues. Looked up from germline, CDR1 is MDHEN and CDR2 is SYDVKM. CDR3 loop: CASSDETSGRYEQYF. DNA for the CDR3: TGTGCCAGCAGTGATGAGACTAGCGGGAGGTACGAGCAGTACTTC.

V usage is TRBV19 and J usage is TRBJ1-2, with 8 bases aligning to TRBD1. Germline V lookup: CDR1 LNHDA, CDR2 SQIVND (reference sequence). There are 15 residues in the CDR3. J lost 4 bases, V lost 4 bases, and 8 bases had no gene match. The DNA of the CDR3 is TGTGCCAGTAGTAGCCAGGGGGCGATAATCTATGGCTACACCTTC. Its translation: CASSSQGAIIYGYTF.

The chain couples TRBV7-9 to TRBJ2-7; 7 nucleotides align to TRBD1. J was trimmed by 5 bases and V by 5 bases; bases with no gene match: 9. This CDR3 has 14 residues. In germline, CDR1 is SEHNR, CDR2 FQNEAQ (reference sequence). In DNA, the CDR3 is TGTGCCAGCAGCCTACAGGGGTTCGGCGACGAGCAGTACTTC. Translation: CASSLQGFGDEQYF.

The genes are TRBV27 and TRBJ1-2, with 7 bases fitting TRBD1. V gave up 4 bases and J gave up 0 bases; unmatched junction bases: 5. CDR1 and CDR2 (germline): MNHEY, SMNVEV (reference sequence). This CDR3 region has 15 residues. Here the CDR3 DNA reads TGTGCCAGCAGTTCGGCAGGGGGTACTAACTATGGCTACACCTTC. Protein sequence: CASSSAGGTNYGYTF.

The chain links TRBV19 to TRBJ1-2; TRBD1 agrees at 7 bases. In germline, CDR1 is LNHDA, CDR2 SQIVND (reference sequence). The CDR3 has 14 amino acids. V shed 11 bases and J 1 base; nucleotides not matched to a gene: 10. The CDR3 is CAVRQGFGNYGYTF. CDR3 DNA sequence: TGTGCCGTACGACAGGGTTTCGGTAACTATGGCTACACCTTC.